This T cell receptor beta chain came from a study of T cell changes during pregnancy in multiple sclerosis. Assay used: immunoSEQ multiplex PCR; TCRdb lists only in-frame clones, some missing. This table holds some 94,000 clones, 92% found once. The input for sequencing was peripheral blood, taken in the first trimester of pregnancy. The sequence came from a female donor with multiple sclerosis, enrolled in a pregnancy study.

The CDR3 sequence is CASRPQQGTYGYTF. The CDR3 DNA reads TGTGCCAGCAGGCCTCAACAGGGCACCTATGGCTACACCTTC. The chain employs TRBV28 and TRBJ1-2, with D possibly matching TRBD1 (6 bases). CDR3 length: 14 residues. The V end was cut by 6 bases, the J end by 4 bases, with 15 bases between. The germline gives CDR1 MDHEN, CDR2 SYDVKM.